This paragraph covers one T cell receptor beta chain sequence. Its target is not known. The length of the CDR3 is 14 residues. CDR1 is MNHEY and CDR2 is SMNVEV in the germline V gene (reference sequence). This entry belongs to a study of CXCR3-negative and CXCR3-positive naive CD8 T cells. On the study more broadly: Total TRB output reached some 130 million reads, about 1.5 +/- 0.3 million per library. Study-level results: TRB CDR3 hydrophobicity was greater in CXCR3-positive naive cells than in CXCR3-negative naive cells. Memory cells diverged, while naive CXCR3-positive and CXCR3-negative cells had similar TRBV-TRBJ usage. Partly lower CXCR3 expression followed cryopreservation, and most assays relied on fresh PBMCs.

5' RACE with UMI labels generated the TRB cDNA libraries. TCRdb reprocessed the 5' RACE reads and stores each CDR3 protein as one record, lacking DNA. This sample contains thousands of distinct CDR3 sequences. This sequence joins TRBV27 and TRBJ1-2; no DNA is available, so the TRBD1 call from TCRdb remains unchecked. The TCR sequence derives from a human donor in good health. Some clones in this sample may be carry-over from other donors' samples. Sequencing was performed on naive CXCR3- CD8+ T cells from blood. Noted subset: CD45RO-CCR7+CD27+CD95- naive CD8+ T cells lacking CXCR3 (TNR3-). CDR3 sequence reads: CASSPSGTASGYTF.